The rows below give T cell receptor beta chains drawn from one sample of a study of T-cell memory formation after mild COVID-19. TCRdb used MiXCR to reprocess the 5' RACE reads, holding one entry per CDR3 protein. The sample has approximately 65,000 distinct CDR3 sequences; approximately 9% are singletons. The sequenced sample was PBMCs or a T cell subset sorted from them (not recorded which). These receptors were taken from a man younger than 35 who had mild COVID-19 (a few samples of this study predate the infection). Cell type and time point are not known. Each CDR3 is given with its conserved first and last residue. A D gene is named only where the DNA matches it firmly. The size entry is marked missing in some rows and otherwise reads once, few, many or a size class.

J gene: TRBJ2-6
V gene: TRBV5-5
clone size: few
D gene: TRBD2
CDR3 DNA: TGTGCCAGCAGCTTGGCCGGTTTAGCGGGGTACTCTGGGGCCAACGTCCTGGCTTTC
CDR3 protein: CASSLAGLAGYSGANVLAF

J gene: TRBJ2-3
V gene: TRBV5-1
clone size: many
D gene: TRBD2
CDR3 DNA: TGCGCCAGCAGCTCAGGAGCCGGGACTAGCCCCGATACGCAGTATTTT
CDR3 protein: CASSSGAGTSPDTQYF

J gene: TRBJ2-4
V gene: TRBV7-2
clone size: many
D gene: TRBD2
CDR3 DNA: TGTGCCAGCAGCCGGGCCCCTAGCGGGGACATTCAGTACTTC
CDR3 protein: CASSRAPSGDIQYF

J gene: TRBJ2-3
V gene: TRBV21-1
clone size: few
D gene: .
CDR3 DNA: TGTGCCAGCGGCGACAGGGGAACAGATACGCAGTATTTT
CDR3 protein: CASGDRGTDTQYF

J gene: TRBJ2-3
V gene: TRBV7-9
clone size: many
D gene: TRBD2
CDR3 DNA: TGTGCCAGCAGCCCCAAGGGTAGCGGGGGCGCCGGGGGAGATACGCAGTATTTT
CDR3 protein: CASSPKGSGGAGGDTQYF

J gene: TRBJ2-5
V gene: TRBV7-9
clone size: many
D gene: .
CDR3 DNA: TGTGCCAGCAGCCAGATTCCGGGACCTCCGTACTTC
CDR3 protein: CASSQIPGPPYF

J gene: TRBJ1-3
V gene: TRBV6-5
clone size: few
D gene: .
CDR3 DNA: TGTGCCAGCACCCCGGCGGGGGGGCGAAACACCATATATTTT
CDR3 protein: CASTPAGGRNTIYF

J gene: TRBJ2-3
V gene: TRBV27
clone size: .
D gene: .
CDR3 DNA: TGTGCCAGCAGCACCGGGGGCCGGGGCAGAGATACGCAGTATTTT
CDR3 protein: CASSTGGRGRDTQYF

J gene: TRBJ2-7
V gene: TRBV6-5
clone size: .
D gene: .
CDR3 DNA: TGTGCCAGCAGTTACTCGGAAGAGCAGTACTTC
CDR3 protein: CASSYSEEQYF

J gene: TRBJ2-7
V gene: TRBV4-1
clone size: few
D gene: .
CDR3 DNA: TGCGCCAGCAGCAACCCGGTGAGGGAGAGCTCCTACGAGCAGTACTTC
CDR3 protein: CASSNPVRESSYEQYF

J gene: TRBJ2-5
V gene: TRBV5-1
clone size: many
D gene: TRBD2
CDR3 DNA: TGCGCCAGCAGCTTGGACAGCGGGGGACTAGAGACCCAGTACTTC
CDR3 protein: CASSLDSGGLETQYF